These 13 T cell receptor beta chains share one sample of origin, sequenced in a study of blood T cell repertoires in COVID-19 (dated by TCRdb to 2018 to 2020). Library preparation was by the immunoSEQ multiplex PCR assay. Imported from immuneACCESS, the table was reduced by TCRdb to in-frame sequences with V and J called. These copies leave out some clones; in studies compared against another copy, an unresolved V gene accounts for under half, and the cause of the remainder is not known. The table for this sample lists about 230,000 clones; 85% to 90% of them were counted only once. Roughly a sixth of the sample lies in the top ten. Sequencing input: PBMCs or T cells enriched from blood (not recorded which). These receptors were collected from a man aged 18 to 35 who had recovered from COVID-19.

The chain employs TRBV3-1 (or the pseudogene TRBV3-2) and TRBJ2-7, with 12 positions matching TRBD2. The CDR3 extends over 18 amino acids. The trim removed 1 base at V and 0 bases at J, leaving 7 bases unmatched. Germline CDR1 reads LGHDT; CDR2 reads YNNKEL (reference sequence). The CDR3 protein is CASSQGGTSGFGSYEQYF. CDR3 bases: TGTGCCAGCAGCCAAGGGGGGACTAGCGGGTTTGGCTCCTACGAGCAGTACTTC.

V and J are TRBV28 and TRBJ1-2; D unclear. Looked up from germline, CDR1 is MDHEN and CDR2 is SYDVKM. The CDR3 runs 12 residues. Trimming shortened V by 3 bases and J by 4 bases, and 6 bases separated the two germline ends. The CDR3 coding sequence is TGTGCCAGCAGTTTCGAGGGCTATGGCTACACCTTC. Its protein is CASSFEGYGYTF.

V gene TRBV2 combines with J gene TRBJ2-6, with 10 positions matching TRBD1. V shed 7 bases and J 1 base; nucleotides not matched to a gene: 13. CDR1 is SNHLY and CDR2 is FYNNEI in the germline V gene. The CDR3 is made up of 19 amino acids. CDR3 sequence reads: CASNPTRTGGRSGANVLTF. The CDR3 region has the DNA TGTGCCAGCAATCCCACTAGGACAGGGGGTCGTTCTGGGGCCAACGTCCTGACTTTC.

The gene calls are TRBV19 and TRBJ1-1, with 9 bases identical to TRBD1. The CDR3 spans 15 residues. Germline assignment: CDR1 LNHDA and CDR2 SQIVND (reference sequence). Trimming at V came to 5 bases and at J to 3 bases, leaving 7 bases not matched to a gene. CDR3 protein: CASSAPGTGHTEAFF. The CDR3 region has the DNA TGTGCCAGTAGTGCACCCGGGACAGGGCACACTGAAGCTTTCTTT.

This chain connects TRBV30 to TRBJ1-5, with 11 bases lining up with TRBD1. Germline V gene sequence: CDR1 GTSNPN, CDR2 SVGIG (reference sequence). The V gene end was trimmed by 3 bases and the J gene end by 7 bases; junction bases not matched to a gene: 17. This CDR3 contains 18 residues. CDR3 DNA sequence: TGTGCCTGGAGCTCGAACCCGAGGTCGGGACAGGGGGTACAGCCCCAGCATTTT. Amino acid sequence: CAWSSNPRSGQGVQPQHF.

CDR3 DNA sequence: TGTGCCAGCAGCTTAGAGATGCCCGGACTAGGATTAGCCAAAAACATTCAGTACTTC. Translated, it gives CASSLEMPGLGLAKNIQYF. The chain joins TRBV7-2 to TRBJ2-4, with 7 bases identical to TRBD2. The junction had 12 bases not matched to a gene; V was cut back by 1 base and J by 0 bases. Germline lookup yields CDR1 SGHTA and CDR2 FQGNSA. The CDR3 consists of 19 residues.

The V call is TRBV3-1 (or the pseudogene TRBV3-2), the J call TRBJ2-5; D perhaps matches TRBD2 (7 bases). This CDR3 has 17 amino acids. Germline V gene data show CDR1 as LGHDT and CDR2 as YNNKEL (reference sequence). Trimming removed 4 bases from V and 3 bases from J, with 21 bases in between. DNA of the CDR3: TGTGCCAGCAGCCCGGTGGAGGGGGGGCGTCTGAAAGAGACCCAGTACTTC. It encodes CASSPVEGGRLKETQYF.

V and J are TRBV15 and TRBJ2-3, with 14 bases identical to TRBD2. CDR3 length: 19 residues. V was pared by 1 base and J by 1 base, with 7 bases of the junction left unmatched. Germline lookup yields CDR1 LNHNV and CDR2 YYDKDF (reference sequence). The CDR3 nucleotides read TGTGCCACCAGCAGAGGAGGGACTAGCGGGAGAAGAGGCACAGATACGCAGTATTTT. It encodes CATSRGGTSGRRGTDTQYF.

This chain connects TRBV13 to TRBJ2-7; 7 nucleotides align to TRBD2. Germline V gives CDR1 PRHDT, CDR2 FYEKMQ (reference sequence). The junction had 12 bases not matched to a gene; V was cut back by 3 bases and J by 7 bases. This CDR3 contains 15 residues. CDR3 protein: CASSLAGVVDEEQYF. In DNA form, the CDR3 reads TGTGCCAGCAGCTTGGCGGGAGTGGTGGATGAGGAGCAGTACTTC.

The chain joins TRBV24-1 to TRBJ2-5; TRBD2 agrees at 9 bases. J gave up 3 bases and V 4 bases, and 5 bases lay outside the gene matches. The CDR3 spans 15 residues. The germline gives CDR1 KGHDR, CDR2 SFDVKD. CDR3 sequence (DNA): TGTGCCACCAGTGAACGGGGACTAGCTAAAGAGACCCAGTACTTC. As protein: CATSERGLAKETQYF.

The CDR3 bases are TGCGCCAGTGAACGAGGGAGCACCGGGGAGCTGTTTTTT. Translation gives CASERGSTGELFF. The J gene is TRBJ2-2, the V gene TRBV10-1; a possible D gene is TRBD2 (5 bases). CDR1 and CDR2 (germline): WNHNN, SYGVQD (reference sequence). This CDR3 has 13 amino acids. V was pared by 9 bases and J by 4 bases, with 12 bases between.

The count of this clone is one. The chain combines TRBV7-6 with TRBJ2-7, with TRBD2 matching over 14 bases. J gave up 9 bases and V 5 bases, and 15 bases lay outside the gene matches. Looked up from germline, CDR1 is SGHVS and CDR2 is FNYEAQ. This CDR3 spans 17 amino acids. The CDR3 DNA follows: TGTGCCAGCAGCCCAGGGACTAGCGGGAGCTTTCAGGGTGGGCAGTACTTC. Translating gives CASSPGTSGSFQGGQYF.

The chain uses TRBV5-6 and TRBJ1-2; 7 nucleotides match TRBD1. Germline lookup yields CDR1 SGHDT and CDR2 YYEEEE. The J segment lost 3 bases and the V segment lost 4 bases, leaving 12 bases of the junction unmatched. The CDR3 covers 16 residues. CDR3 residues: CASSPGPDRVDYGYTF. CDR3 bases: TGTGCCAGCAGCCCTGGGCCCGACAGGGTTGACTATGGCTACACCTTC. Full variable domain (missing parts from reference TRBV5-6 and TRBJ1-2): DAGVTQSPTHLIKTRGQQVTLRCSPKSGHDTVSWYQQALGQGPQFIFQYYEEEERQRGNFPDRFSGHQFPNYSSELNVNALLLGDSALYLCASSPGPDRVDYGYTFGSGTRLTVV.